The TCR beta chain described here comes from a study of T cells in Graves' hyperthyroidism and ophthalmopathy. This clonotype was detected a few times. A read error may explain this, as a much larger clone is one base away. RNA transcripts provided the source from which TCR beta CDR3 regions were amplified. The HTBI primer set was used in a first-round RT-PCR of the TCR CDR3. TCRdb itself ran the multiplex PCR reads through MiXCR, one entry per CDR3 protein. The repertoire has about 360,000 distinct CDR3 sequences, 13% of them found once; the top ten carry about 9.1%. This CDR3 has 17 amino acids. Germline loops: CDR1 SGHKS, CDR2 YYEKEE (reference sequence).

The clonotype comes from a young woman with Graves' hyperthyroidism. The chain has TRBV5-5 and TRBJ1-1; D unclear. Sequenced input: blood. CDR3 protein: CASSLAKGILMNTAAFF. As DNA, the CDR3 is TGTGCCAGCAGCTTAGCGAAAGGTATATTGATGAACACTGCAGCTTTCTTT.